This T cell receptor (beta chain) is from a study of T cells in Graves' hyperthyroidism and ophthalmopathy. Study-wide findings and caveats: The model anticipated ophthalmopathy a median approximately 6.7 months pre-onset.

A note on this clonotype: Its antigen is still unknown.

What was amplified from RNA transcripts were TCR beta CDR3 regions. Initially, a first-round RT-PCR of the TCR CDR3 employed the HTBI primer set. Using its own MiXCR run on the multiplex PCR reads, TCRdb lists one record per CDR3 protein. The profile covers some 440,000 distinct CDR3 sequences, with roughly 14% appearing a single time and roughly 7.7% taken by the ten largest. The CDR3 consists of 15 residues. V trimming: 4 bases; J trimming: 0 bases; junction bases outside the gene matches: 3. CDR1 is MNHEY, CDR2 SVGEGT, per germline. Clinicians diagnosed patients from clinical symptoms, serum thyroxine and TRAb, thyroid ultrasound and orbital computed tomography.

The chain recombines TRBV6-2 or TRBV6-3 with TRBJ2-4; 7 positions agree with TRBD1. The specimen was blood. This TCR was sampled from a woman aged 18 to 35 with Graves' hyperthyroidism. The CDR3 coding sequence is TGTGCCAGCAGTTCCGGGACAGTAGCCAAAAACATTCAGTACTTC. This sequence encodes CASSSGTVAKNIQYF.